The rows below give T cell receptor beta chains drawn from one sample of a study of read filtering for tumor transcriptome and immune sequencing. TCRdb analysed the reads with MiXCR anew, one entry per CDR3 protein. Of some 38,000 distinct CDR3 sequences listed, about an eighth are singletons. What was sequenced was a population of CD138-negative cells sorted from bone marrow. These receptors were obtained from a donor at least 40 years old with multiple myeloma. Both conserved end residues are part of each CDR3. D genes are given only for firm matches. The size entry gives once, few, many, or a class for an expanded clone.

cdr3_aa: CASSYYGLREKLFF
cdr3_nt: TGTGCCAGCAGTTATTACGGATTACGGGAAAAACTGTTTTTT
d_call: .
clone_size: many
j_call: TRBJ1-4
v_call: TRBV6-2/TRBV6-3

cdr3_aa: CSAPVGTDTQYF
cdr3_nt: TGCAGTGCTCCGGTGGGTACAGATACGCAGTATTTT
d_call: .
clone_size: many
j_call: TRBJ2-3
v_call: TRBV20-1

cdr3_aa: CSARLRGGRETQYF
cdr3_nt: TGCAGTGCTAGGTTGCGGGGGGGCCGGGAGACCCAGTACTTC
d_call: TRBD2
clone_size: many
j_call: TRBJ2-5
v_call: TRBV20-1

cdr3_aa: CASSSGRGNFNNEQFF
cdr3_nt: TGTGCCAGCAGCTCGGGCCGGGGGAACTTTAACAATGAGCAGTTCTTC
d_call: .
clone_size: many
j_call: TRBJ2-1
v_call: TRBV7-6

cdr3_aa: CSAMAGFSPLHF
cdr3_nt: TGCAGTGCTATGGCAGGGTTCTCACCCCTCCACTTT
d_call: .
clone_size: many
j_call: TRBJ1-6
v_call: TRBV20-1

cdr3_aa: CASSVLQNTEAFF
cdr3_nt: TGTGCCAGCAGCGTCCTACAGAACACTGAAGCTTTCTTT
d_call: .
clone_size: many
j_call: TRBJ1-1
v_call: TRBV7-2

cdr3_aa: CASSYGTGELFF
cdr3_nt: TGTGCCAGCAGTTACGGTACCGGGGAGCTGTTTTTT
d_call: .
clone_size: many
j_call: TRBJ2-2
v_call: TRBV6-5

cdr3_aa: CASSLSTEAFF
cdr3_nt: TGTGCCAGCAGTTTGTCAACTGAAGCTTTCTTT
d_call: .
clone_size: many
j_call: TRBJ1-1
v_call: TRBV12-3/TRBV12-4

cdr3_aa: CASSLEGRTEAFF
cdr3_nt: TGTGCCAGCAGCTTGGAAGGTCGGACTGAAGCTTTCTTT
d_call: .
clone_size: many
j_call: TRBJ1-1
v_call: TRBV5-5

cdr3_aa: CASSWGGGTEAFF
cdr3_nt: TGTGCCAGCAGCTGGGGGGGGGGCACTGAAGCTTTCTTT
d_call: .
clone_size: many
j_call: TRBJ1-1
v_call: TRBV7-8

cdr3_aa: CASSSGNSPLHF
cdr3_nt: TGTGCCAGCAGCTCCGGTAATTCACCCCTCCACTTT
d_call: .
clone_size: many
j_call: TRBJ1-6
v_call: TRBV7-9

cdr3_aa: CASSFSGLAGGYTQYF
cdr3_nt: TGTGCCAGCAGTTTTTCAGGACTAGCGGGGGGGTATACGCAGTATTTT
d_call: TRBD2
clone_size: many
j_call: TRBJ2-3
v_call: TRBV28

cdr3_aa: CASSLQGWTGELFF
cdr3_nt: TGTGCCAGCAGCTTGCAGGGCTGGACCGGGGAGCTGTTTTTT
d_call: .
clone_size: many
j_call: TRBJ2-2
v_call: TRBV7-2

cdr3_aa: CSALGLAGDNEQFF
cdr3_nt: TGCAGTGCTCTGGGACTAGCGGGGGACAATGAGCAGTTCTTC
d_call: TRBD2
clone_size: large
j_call: TRBJ2-1
v_call: TRBV20-1

cdr3_aa: CASSILQGARSVAFF
cdr3_nt: TGTGCCAGCAGCATACTACAGGGGGCGAGGTCCGTCGCTTTCTTT
d_call: TRBD1
clone_size: many
j_call: TRBJ1-1
v_call: TRBV5-6

cdr3_aa: CASSYSGQPDEKLFF
cdr3_nt: TGTGCCAGCAGTTACTCAGGACAGCCGGATGAAAAACTGTTTTTT
d_call: .
clone_size: many
j_call: TRBJ1-4
v_call: TRBV6-5

cdr3_aa: CASSQGPGTGNNEQFF
cdr3_nt: TGTGCCAGCAGCCAAGGCCCCGGGACTGGGAACAATGAGCAGTTCTTC
d_call: .
clone_size: many
j_call: TRBJ2-1
v_call: TRBV3-1

cdr3_aa: CASREDYSQETQYF
cdr3_nt: TGTGCCAGCAGAGAAGACTATTCCCAAGAGACCCAGTACTTC
d_call: .
clone_size: few
j_call: TRBJ2-5
v_call: TRBV3-1

cdr3_aa: CASSADLLGFNEKLFF
cdr3_nt: TGCGCCAGCAGCGCAGACCTACTCGGATTTAATGAAAAACTGTTTTTT
d_call: .
clone_size: many
j_call: TRBJ1-4
v_call: TRBV5-1

cdr3_aa: CSALGQGDDEQYF
cdr3_nt: TGCAGTGCCCTCGGACAGGGTGACGACGAGCAGTACTTC
d_call: TRBD1
clone_size: many
j_call: TRBJ2-7
v_call: TRBV20-1

cdr3_aa: CASSTDINTEAFF
cdr3_nt: TGTGCCAGTAGTACGGACATAAACACTGAAGCTTTCTTT
d_call: .
clone_size: many
j_call: TRBJ1-1
v_call: TRBV19

cdr3_aa: CASSLKRRGETQYF
cdr3_nt: TGTGCCAGCAGTTTGAAGCGACGAGGAGAGACCCAGTACTTC
d_call: .
clone_size: many
j_call: TRBJ2-5
v_call: TRBV12-3/TRBV12-4

cdr3_aa: CASSDQILAGPTDTQYF
cdr3_nt: TGTGCCAGCAGCGACCAAATCCTAGCGGGGCCCACAGATACGCAGTATTTT
d_call: TRBD2
clone_size: many
j_call: TRBJ2-3
v_call: TRBV7-2

cdr3_aa: CSVADQGESTNEKLFF
cdr3_nt: TGCAGCGTTGCTGACCAGGGAGAGTCAACTAATGAAAAACTGTTTTTT
d_call: .
clone_size: many
j_call: TRBJ1-4
v_call: TRBV29-1

cdr3_aa: CATGDYYEQYF
cdr3_nt: TGTGCCACCGGGGATTACTACGAGCAGTACTTC
d_call: .
clone_size: many
j_call: TRBJ2-7
v_call: TRBV24-1

cdr3_aa: CASSQDQVAGELFF
cdr3_nt: TGTGCCAGCAGCCAAGATCAGGTGGCCGGGGAGCTGTTTTTT
d_call: .
clone_size: few
j_call: TRBJ2-2
v_call: TRBV3-1

cdr3_aa: CASSLGGLGTDTQYF
cdr3_nt: TGTGCCAGCAGCCTAGGAGGGCTCGGGACAGATACGCAGTATTTT
d_call: .
clone_size: many
j_call: TRBJ2-3
v_call: TRBV7-2

cdr3_aa: CASTAAGGQETQYF
cdr3_nt: TGTGCCAGCACCGCGGCGGGGGGGCAAGAGACCCAGTACTTC
d_call: TRBD2
clone_size: many
j_call: TRBJ2-5
v_call: TRBV7-2

cdr3_aa: CASSGVSSGANVLTF
cdr3_nt: TGTGCCAGTAGTGGAGTTTCCTCTGGGGCCAACGTCCTGACTTTC
d_call: .
clone_size: many
j_call: TRBJ2-6
v_call: TRBV19

cdr3_aa: CSARVKGNSPLHF
cdr3_nt: TGCAGTGCTAGAGTAAAGGGCAATTCACCCCTCCACTTT
d_call: .
clone_size: many
j_call: TRBJ1-6
v_call: TRBV20-1

cdr3_aa: CSVGSTGETQYF
cdr3_nt: TGCAGCGTTGGATCTACCGGGGAGACCCAGTACTTC
d_call: .
clone_size: many
j_call: TRBJ2-5
v_call: TRBV29-1

cdr3_aa: CASSLDRTYEQYF
cdr3_nt: TGTGCCAGCAGCCTGGACAGGACATACGAGCAGTACTTC
d_call: TRBD1
clone_size: many
j_call: TRBJ2-7
v_call: TRBV7-2

cdr3_aa: CSAREKAYRPLNTGELFF
cdr3_nt: TGCAGTGCTAGAGAGAAGGCGTACAGGCCACTGAACACCGGGGAGCTGTTTTTT
d_call: .
clone_size: many
j_call: TRBJ2-2
v_call: TRBV20-1

cdr3_aa: CASSPSPGLGNQPQHF
cdr3_nt: TGTGCCAGCAGCCCCTCCCCAGGGCTGGGCAATCAGCCCCAGCATTTT
d_call: .
clone_size: many
j_call: TRBJ1-5
v_call: TRBV3-1

cdr3_aa: CSFSPGAKSDTQYF
cdr3_nt: TGCAGCTTTTCCCCGGGGGCCAAGTCGGATACGCAGTATTTT
d_call: .
clone_size: many
j_call: TRBJ2-3
v_call: TRBV29-1

cdr3_aa: CASSLQTYNEQFF
cdr3_nt: TGTGCCAGCAGTTTACAGACCTACAATGAGCAGTTCTTC
d_call: .
clone_size: many
j_call: TRBJ2-1
v_call: TRBV28

cdr3_aa: CASSRGVNTEAFF
cdr3_nt: TGCGCCAGCAGCCGGGGGGTGAACACTGAAGCTTTCTTT
d_call: .
clone_size: many
j_call: TRBJ1-1
v_call: TRBV4-1

cdr3_aa: CASSPPFITYNEQLF
cdr3_nt: TGTGCCAGCTCACCACCTTTTATCACCTACAATGAGCAGCTCTTC
d_call: .
clone_size: many
j_call: TRBJ2-1
v_call: TRBV18

cdr3_aa: CASSRDRDGTQYF
cdr3_nt: TGTGCCAGCAGCCGGGACAGGGATGGGACCCAGTACTTC
d_call: TRBD1
clone_size: many
j_call: TRBJ2-5
v_call: TRBV28